The clone carrying this TCR beta chain has just a few counts. The antigen is unknown. The sample belongs to a study of cytomegalovirus exposure and HLA in healthy donors. Study at large: Among the roughly 400 genotyped donors, 81% were placed in the Caucasian-associated ancestry cluster.

This PCR relied on a set of 60 Vbeta primers and 13 Jbeta primers. Only in-frame clones appear in the TCRdb table, and some are missing; sequencing was by immunoSEQ multiplex PCR. This sample has some 120,000 clones; 65% to 75% occur once, and the top ten carry 3.5% to 4.5%. Study-wide points: Presence/absence analyses took donor sequencing depth as roughly uniform.

The TCR was taken from a man aged 35-49 years in good health and CMV-seropositive. The sample taken for sequencing was PBMCs.

CDR3 nucleotide sequence: TGTGCCAGCAGCTTGGTACGGGATCCTAACTATGGCTACACCTTC. Amino acid sequence: CASSLVRDPNYGYTF. The J gene is TRBJ1-2, the V gene TRBV5-6; no firm D call. Germline assignment: CDR1 SGHDT and CDR2 YYEEEE. The V and J ends lost 0 bases and 0 bases respectively, with 9 bases between them. The CDR3 totals 15 residues.